Presented here are 32 T cell receptor beta chains from one specimen sequenced in a study of T cells after yellow fever vaccination. TCRdb itself ran the 5' RACE reads through MiXCR, one entry per CDR3 protein. The sample includes about 240,000 distinct CDR3 sequences, more than 3.5% of them seen just once. The source material was PBMCs, sampled 15 days after the yellow fever booster vaccination. These TCRs come from a man younger than 35 who received the YFV17D yellow fever vaccine.

This clonotype has ten or more counts. The chain links TRBV6-5 to TRBJ1-5; possible D gene TRBD1, 5 bases. The germline V and J ends were trimmed by 8 bases and 10 bases, with 21 bases remaining between them. The germline CDR1 and CDR2 sequences are MNHEY and SVGAGI. The CDR3 has 14 amino acids. Written as DNA, the CDR3 is TGTGCCAGCGGAGAAACAGGTCGTTTACGTCCCCAGCATTTT. It specifies CASGETGRLRPQHF.

This clonotype has at least ten counts. The genes are TRBV2 and TRBJ2-5; D unresolved. The CDR3 spans 12 residues. V dropped 10 bases and J dropped 4 bases, with 13 bases sitting between them. CDR1 and CDR2 from the germline V gene are SNHLY and FYNNEI. CDR3 sequence (DNA): TGTGCCACCCAGGATGCTGGAGAGACCCAGTACTTC. It specifies CATQDAGETQYF.

This clonotype came up many times. The chain employs TRBV11-1 and TRBJ1-5; D remains unclear. This CDR3 contains 13 residues. Trimming left V 5 bases short and J 4 bases short, with 9 bases between. CDR1 SGHAT and CDR2 FQDESV come from the germline V gene (reference sequence). The CDR3 region is CASSRSENQPQHF. The CDR3 DNA sequence: TGTGCCAGCAGCCGCTCGGAGAATCAGCCCCAGCATTTT.

This clonotype appeared many times. The V call is TRBV20-1, the J call TRBJ2-1; D call uncertain. Germline V gene data show CDR1 as DFQATT and CDR2 as SNEGSKA (reference sequence). The V end was cut by 2 bases, the J end by 8 bases, with 16 bases between. This CDR3 is 14 amino acids long. CDR3 sequence reads: CSARTVVRWDEQFF. CDR3 coding DNA: TGCAGTGCTAGAACCGTAGTTAGGTGGGATGAGCAGTTCTTC.

This clonotype occurred a few times. The rearrangement uses TRBV6-2 or TRBV6-3 and TRBJ1-5; a possible D gene is TRBD1 (5 bases). V lost 4 bases and J 5 bases, leaving 12 bases between the germline ends. CDR1 and CDR2 from the germline V gene are MNHEY and SVGEGT. This CDR3 contains 14 residues. The CDR3 here is CASSFRRGHQPQHF. The DNA of the CDR3 is TGTGCCAGCAGTTTTAGGAGGGGACATCAGCCCCAGCATTTT.

This clonotype has at least ten counts. This chain connects TRBV5-6 to TRBJ1-6; D is ambiguous. Deletions cut 0 bases from V and 9 bases from J, with 13 bases between. In germline, CDR1 is SGHDT, CDR2 YYEEEE. The length of the CDR3 is 15 residues. Here the CDR3 reads CASSLALGGGSPLHF. The CDR3 DNA follows: TGTGCCAGCAGCTTGGCCCTGGGCGGAGGTTCACCCCTCCACTTT.

This chain links TRBV5-4 with TRBJ2-3; 14 bases align to TRBD2. Trimming took 4 bases from V and 6 from J; bases not matched to a gene: 10. CDR1 is SGHNT, CDR2 YYREEE, per germline (reference sequence). The CDR3 is made up of 17 amino acids. Here the CDR3 DNA reads TGTGCCAGCAGCCAAAAAGGGACTAGCGGGGGAATGGATACGCAGTATTTT. Translated: CASSQKGTSGGMDTQYF.

The sample holds many counts of this clonotype. J is TRBJ2-7 and V is TRBV5-1; 8 nucleotides line up with TRBD1. The germline CDR1 and CDR2 sequences are SGHRS and YFSETQ. The CDR3 is 14 residues long. Germline trimming cut 0 bases from V and 5 bases from J; bases unmatched to any gene: 4. This CDR3 is CASSLAGGIHEQYF. DNA for the CDR3: TGCGCCAGCAGCTTGGCAGGGGGCATCCACGAGCAGTACTTC.

With respect to this clonotype: A clone one base away is much larger, so this may be a read error. The rearrangement links TRBV10-3 to TRBJ1-5, with D possibly TRBD1 on 5 matching bases. This CDR3 is built from 16 residues. The germline V gene has CDR1 ENHRY and CDR2 SYGVKD. The CDR3 loop reads CAISEADRNSNQLQHF. The DNA for the CDR3 is TGTGCCATCAGTGAGGCAGACAGAAATAGCAATCAGCTCCAGCATTTT.

This clonotype appeared many times. The V and J genes are TRBV7-2 and TRBJ1-6; tentatively, D is TRBD1 (5 bases). Trimming left V 8 bases short and J 6 bases short, with 14 bases between. CDR3 length: 14 amino acids. In germline, CDR1 is SGHTA, CDR2 FQGNSA. CDR3 sequence reads: CASGVWGVNSPLHF. In DNA form, the CDR3 reads TGTGCCAGCGGGGTATGGGGGGTTAATTCACCCCTCCACTTT.

The sample holds many counts of this clonotype. This chain connects TRBV29-1 to TRBJ2-3; D is uncertain. With 8 bases removed from V and 2 bases from J, the gap between germline ends came to 14 bases. This CDR3 has 13 residues. CDR1 and CDR2 from the germline V gene are SQVTM and ANQGSEA. The CDR3 sequence: CSTSRAATDTQYF. In nucleotides, the CDR3 is TGCAGCACCTCCCGGGCGGCCACAGATACGCAGTATTTT.

This clonotype showed up many times. The V call is TRBV5-4, the J call TRBJ1-4, with D possibly being TRBD1 (6 bases). CDR3 length equals 15 residues. CDR1 and CDR2 from the germline V gene are SGHNT and YYREEE (reference sequence). The V and J ends lost 1 base and 7 bases respectively, with 14 bases between them. The CDR3 loop is CASSLKGGVGEKLFF. The CDR3 DNA reads as TGTGCCAGCAGCTTGAAGGGGGGTGTGGGTGAAAAACTGTTTTTT.

This clonotype was seen at least ten times. This chain uses TRBV18 with TRBJ2-3; 9 bases are shared with TRBD1. Germline V CDR1 and CDR2: KGHSH, LQKENI. This CDR3 comprises 14 residues. V gave up 5 bases and J gave up 5 bases; unmatched junction bases: 5. The CDR3 DNA follows: TGTGCCAGCTCAACGGGACAGGGTTTAGATACGCAGTATTTT. Its translation: CASSTGQGLDTQYF.

This clonotype was found many times. The chain is built from TRBV7-9 and TRBJ2-2; 7 bases line up with TRBD1. The V gene end was trimmed by 5 bases and the J gene end by 6 bases; junction bases not matched to a gene: 9. CDR1 and CDR2 from the germline V gene are SEHNR and FQNEAQ (reference sequence). This CDR3 region has 15 residues. CDR3 nucleotide sequence: TGTGCCAGCAGCCATAGACAGGGACCGGCCGGGGAGCTGTTTTTT. It is translated as CASSHRQGPAGELFF.

Many counts were recorded for this clonotype. The gene calls are TRBV30 and TRBJ2-5; the match to TRBD1 covers 10 bases. The CDR3 totals 14 residues. Germline trimming cut 3 bases from V and 4 bases from J; bases unmatched to any gene: 5. CDR1 is GTSNPN and CDR2 is SVGIG in the germline V gene (reference sequence). DNA for the CDR3: TGTGCCTGGAGAAAAAGACAGGGGGCAGAGACCCAGTACTTC. This gives the protein CAWRKRQGAETQYF.

This clonotype was recorded at least ten times. This chain uses TRBV27 with TRBJ1-1; no clear D. The CDR3 covers 13 residues. The V gene lost 6 bases and the J gene lost 3 bases, with 11 bases spanning the gap. CDR1 and CDR2 from the germline V gene are MNHEY and SMNVEV (reference sequence). The CDR3 loop is CASSPRTDTEAFF. The CDR3 coding sequence is TGTGCCAGCAGCCCCAGGACGGACACTGAAGCTTTCTTT.

This clonotype was detected many times. The rearrangement uses TRBV14 and TRBJ2-1, with no clear D. The V gene lost 1 base and the J gene lost 0 bases, with 10 bases spanning the gap. Germline CDR1 is SGHDN and CDR2 is FVKESK. This CDR3 has 16 amino acids. The CDR3 is CASSQVGRSSYNEQFF. DNA of the CDR3: TGTGCCAGCAGCCAAGTTGGTAGGAGCTCCTACAATGAGCAGTTCTTC.

In this sample, this clonotype turned up many times. The J gene is TRBJ1-1, the V gene TRBV3-1, with D perhaps TRBD1 (5 bases). CDR1 LGHDT and CDR2 YNNKEL come from the germline V gene (reference sequence). The CDR3 runs 14 residues. V shed 2 bases and J shed 7 bases, with 14 bases lying between them. CDR3 sequence (DNA): TGTGCCAGCAGCCAAAACCCCGGGACCAGTGAAGCTTTCTTT. Translation gives CASSQNPGTSEAFF.

This clonotype has a count of ten or more. This rearrangement joins TRBV7-9 to TRBJ1-1; possible D gene TRBD1, 5 bases. Looked up from germline, CDR1 is SEHNR and CDR2 is FQNEAQ (reference sequence). The CDR3 is made up of 13 amino acids. V lost 6 bases, J lost 5 bases, and 13 bases lay in between. The CDR3 nucleotides are TGTGCCAGCAGGGGGAGGGGTGGAACTGAAGCTTTCTTT. This codes for CASRGRGGTEAFF.

This clonotype came up many times. The chain joins TRBV5-1 to TRBJ2-1; 13 bases map to TRBD2. In germline, CDR1 is SGHRS, CDR2 YFSETQ. The V segment lost 0 bases and the J segment 0 bases; nucleotides outside the gene matches: 6. The CDR3 has 19 amino acids. The CDR3 protein is CASSLGFTSGGGSYNEQFF. The CDR3 nucleotides are TGCGCCAGCAGCTTGGGATTTACTAGCGGGGGGGGCTCCTACAATGAGCAGTTCTTC.

This clonotype was seen at least ten times. This chain uses TRBV28 with TRBJ2-3; D is perhaps TRBD2 (6 bases). The germline gives CDR1 MDHEN, CDR2 SYDVKM. V lost 5 bases to trimming and J lost 8 bases, with 14 bases between them. There are 13 residues in the CDR3. CDR3 sequence (DNA): TGTGCCAGCAGTCCCTATCTGGGGGGTACGCAGTATTTT. The encoded protein is CASSPYLGGTQYF.

There are many counts of this clonotype. The V and J genes are TRBV2 and TRBJ2-3; 7 bases fit TRBD1. J gave up 1 base and V 4 bases, and 8 bases lay outside the gene matches. The CDR3 loop spans 16 amino acids. Germline V CDR1 and CDR2: SNHLY, FYNNEI. In DNA, the CDR3 is TGTGCCAGCAGTGTATTAAGGACAGGTGGCACAGATACGCAGTATTTT. It translates to CASSVLRTGGTDTQYF. The complete variable domain, with remaining parts taken from reference TRBV2 and TRBJ2-3, reads EPEVTQTPSHQVTQMGQEVILRCVPISNHLYFYWYRQILGQKVEFLVSFYNNEISEKSEIFDDQFSVERPDGSNFTLKIRSTKLEDSAMYFCASSVLRTGGTDTQYFGPGTRLTVL.

In this sample, this clonotype turned up many times. The chain has TRBV10-3 and TRBJ2-5; maybe TRBD2 (5 bases). Germline V gene data show CDR1 as ENHRY and CDR2 as SYGVKD. V lost 0 bases, J lost 5 bases, and 10 bases lay in between. The CDR3 sequence is 14 residues long. CDR3 amino acids: CAISESGSLETQYF. CDR3 sequence (DNA): TGTGCCATCAGTGAGTCTGGGAGCTTGGAGACCCAGTACTTC.

This clonotype was recorded at least ten times. V gene TRBV4-2 combines with J gene TRBJ2-2; TRBD1 agrees at 7 bases. CDR3 length: 15 amino acids. Germline CDR1 and CDR2: LGHNA and YNFKEQ. Trimming took 4 bases from V and 0 from J; bases not matched to a gene: 2. The CDR3 nucleotides read TGTGCCAGCAGCCCCGGACAGGCGAACACCGGGGAGCTGTTTTTT. This codes for CASSPGQANTGELFF.

This clonotype was picked up many times. J is TRBJ2-1 and V is TRBV7-2; a possible D gene is TRBD2 (6 bases). Germline CDR1 is SGHTA and CDR2 is FQGNSA. The CDR3 loop spans 16 amino acids. V gave up 5 bases and J gave up 8 bases, with 22 bases separating them. CDR3 amino acids: CASSPGGGIPWDEQFF. The DNA of the CDR3 is TGTGCCAGCAGCCCGGGTGGGGGGATTCCGTGGGATGAGCAGTTCTTC. Full variable domain (remainder filled in from reference TRBV7-2 and TRBJ2-1): GAGVSQSPSNKVTEKGKDVELRCDPISGHTALYWYRQSLGQGLEFLIYFQGNSAPDKSGLPSDRFSAERTGGSVSTLTIQRTQQEDSAVYLCASSPGGGIPWDEQFFGPGTRLTVL.

This clonotype appeared many times. The chain has TRBV2 and TRBJ2-7; D is uncertain. V lost 3 bases to trimming and J lost 7 bases, with 10 bases between them. The CDR3 is made up of 12 amino acids. From germline, CDR1 is SNHLY and CDR2 FYNNEI. The chain's CDR3 is CASSEDPAEQYV. The CDR3 coding sequence is TGTGCCAGCAGTGAGGATCCAGCAGAGCAGTACGTC.

This clonotype was counted ten times or more. V and J are TRBV6-5 and TRBJ2-1; the D is unclear. The CDR3 runs to 13 residues. Germline V gives CDR1 MNHEY, CDR2 SVGAGI. Trimming cost V 2 bases and J 6 bases, with 8 bases left between them. The CDR3 sequence: CASSYPNTNEQFF. The DNA for the CDR3 is TGTGCCAGCAGTTACCCTAATACCAATGAGCAGTTCTTC.

In its sample, this clonotype was seen many times. J is TRBJ1-2 and V is TRBV6-2 or TRBV6-3; no clear D gene. The ends were cut back, 5 bases at V and 4 bases at J, with 8 bases in the middle. From germline, CDR1 is MNHEY and CDR2 SVGEGT. This CDR3 is built from 12 residues. CDR3: CASSNDGYGYTF. The CDR3 coding sequence is TGTGCCAGCAGTAACGACGGCTATGGCTACACCTTC.

This clonotype was picked up many times. The J gene is TRBJ2-7, the V gene TRBV5-4; a weak D match, TRBD1 (6 bases). CDR1 SGHNT and CDR2 YYREEE come from the germline V gene (reference sequence). The CDR3 has 15 residues. The V gene lost 0 bases and the J gene lost 3 bases, with 13 bases spanning the gap. The CDR3 DNA reads TGTGCCAGCAGCTTGGGGGATACAGGGCACTACGAGCAGTACTTC. Amino acid sequence: CASSLGDTGHYEQYF.

This clonotype was observed many times. The chain employs TRBV5-1 and TRBJ1-4; unclear D gene. V was trimmed by 4 bases and J by 4 bases, leaving 14 bases between them. The CDR3 sequence is 15 residues long. Germline CDR1 is SGHRS and CDR2 is YFSETQ. This CDR3 reads CASSPRRANNEKLFF. The CDR3 DNA is TGCGCCAGCAGCCCTCGCCGAGCCAATAATGAAAAACTGTTTTTT.

At least ten counts were recorded for this clonotype. The chain employs TRBV24-1 and TRBJ2-7, with 9 nucleotides matching TRBD1. Losses at the gene ends were 4 bases for V and 2 bases for J; bases not matched to a gene: 17. Per germline, CDR1 KGHDR and CDR2 SFDVKD. CDR3 size: 19 residues. The chain's CDR3 is CATSDPAGTGPQGTYEQYV. CDR3 bases: TGTGCCACCAGTGACCCCGCCGGGACAGGGCCCCAGGGGACCTACGAGCAGTACGTC.

V gene TRBV12-5 combines with J gene TRBJ2-1; D assignment may be TRBD1 or TRBD2 (5 bases each). V was shortened by 8 bases and J by 5 bases, with 13 bases between the two germline ends. Germline-derived CDR1 and CDR2 are LGHNT and FRNRAP. The CDR3 is made up of 13 amino acids. CDR3 residues: CASREGSHNEQFF. For the CDR3, the DNA is TGTGCTAGTAGAGAGGGGAGCCACAATGAGCAGTTCTTC.